This T cell receptor (beta chain) derives from a study of cytomegalovirus exposure and HLA in healthy donors (dated by TCRdb to about 2017). With respect to the entire study: According to a later analysis, one platform produced both the roughly 130 validation repertoires and the approximately 660 repertoires of the first cohort. The study aimed to test whether signatures of past pathogen exposure could be identified by cataloging public T cell receptors. A separate validation cohort of roughly 110 different subjects was used in addition to the roughly 700-subject first cohort. The study combined high-throughput TCR immunosequencing, statistical association of individual TCRs with disease status, and machine learning to predict cytomegalovirus infection status. What the study reported, not specific to this receptor: Most TCR sequences were seen in very few donors, while some public TCRs were found in many individuals. A later analysis had no HLA typing for the validation cohort, so co-occurrence there was scored across all 110 or so repertoires. The classifier was reported to diagnose cytomegalovirus status with high specificity and sensitivity in both the original and validation cohorts. Subsequent analysis determined that TCRs grouped into clusters in the first cohort also showed a tendency toward co-occurrence across the approximately 120 validation repertoires, and approximately 94% of cluster scores exceeded 0. The authors suggested that the approach could potentially be generalized to other disease states and immunological phenotypes. In vitro tests confirmed that a few of the cytomegalovirus-associated TCR beta chains recognize cytomegalovirus antigens. The study gave a list of some 150 TCR beta chains associated with cytomegalovirus.

Donors formed part of the validation cohort, which comprised over a hundred subjects and was distinct from the first cohort of roughly 600 subjects. The library was prepared using the immunoSEQ multiplex PCR assay. The paper's processing steps were these. A statistical classification framework was built for diagnosing cytomegalovirus status from the catalog of TCR beta chain sequences. The table comes from immuneACCESS by way of TCRdb, which keeps in-frame sequences with V and J called. Part of the clones is missing from these tables; in studies checked, under half for an unresolved V gene and the rest for unknown reasons. V, J and clone size derive from that table, while D and trimming were established from the DNA sequence. This sample holds hundreds of thousands of clones; roughly 89% were observed only once. Roughly 0.75% of the sample goes to the ten largest clones. A note on this clone: What antigen it recognizes has not been identified. No clone much larger than this one lies a single base away; base qualities are absent.

According to the germline V gene, CDR1 reads LGHNT and CDR2 reads FRNRAP. The CDR3 has 19 amino acids, counting the end cysteine and phenylalanine. Just CDR3 DNA is preserved here, 57 bases in frame from base 1. V and J are trimmed by 2 bases and 1 base, and the gene matches miss 16 bases of the junction. This sequence originates from a woman under 30 in good health and CMV-seronegative. Rearrangement joined TRBV12-5 to TRBJ1-1; 7 bases in the junction line up with TRBD1. The specimen sequenced was PBMCs. Here the CDR3 is given as CASGLPTNPAQGGNTEAFF. The bases read TGTGCTAGTGGTTTGCCCACTAACCCGGCTCAGGGGGGGAACACTGAAGCTTTCTTT.